Below are 8 T cell receptor beta chains sequenced from a single sample in a study of blood T cell repertoires in COVID-19. The data were produced by immunoSEQ multiplex PCR, yet TCRdb's version contains in-frame clones alone and is incomplete. This sample has about 220,000 clones, with more than 65% found just once. The sequenced material came from peripheral blood. These receptors were obtained from a woman aged 30 to 39 who had recovered from COVID-19.

The chain employs TRBV6-5 and TRBJ1-1; D is perhaps TRBD1 (5 bases). V lost 7 bases and J 4 bases, leaving 13 bases between the germline ends. The CDR3 extends over 13 amino acids. The germline gives CDR1 MNHEY, CDR2 SVGAGI. CDR3 DNA sequence: TGTGCCAGCACTGCGTGGAGGGGCACTGAAGCTTTCTTT. Residues: CASTAWRGTEAFF.

J is TRBJ1-5 and V is TRBV6-5; D may be TRBD1 (5 bases). The CDR3 is 15 amino acids. CDR1 is MNHEY, CDR2 SVGAGI, per germline. Trimming took 0 bases from V and 5 from J, leaving 11 bases between them. The CDR3 protein is CASSYSVRGDQPQHF. The CDR3 DNA is TGTGCCAGCAGTTACTCTGTCCGGGGGGATCAGCCCCAGCATTTT.

J is TRBJ1-1 and V is TRBV5-8; TRBD1 matches at 7 bases. Germline CDR1 and CDR2: SGHTS and YDEGEE. This CDR3 has 16 residues. V shed 0 bases and J 4 bases; nucleotides not matched to a gene: 9. The CDR3 nucleotides read TGTGCCAGCAGCTTGGGACAGGGTGCGGGGGGCACTGAAGCTTTCTTT. Protein sequence: CASSLGQGAGGTEAFF. Using reference TRBV5-8 and TRBJ1-1 for the parts outside the CDR3, the full variable domain is EAGVTQSPTHLIKTRGQQATLRCSPISGHTSVYWYQQALGLGLQFLLWYDEGEERNRGNFPPRFSGRQFPNYSSELNVNALELEDSALYLCASSLGQGAGGTEAFFGQGTRLTVV.

A few counts support this clone. The chain couples TRBV9 to TRBJ2-5, with a tentative D call TRBD2 (6 bases). V lost 0 bases, J lost 3 bases, and 12 bases lay in between. Germline CDR1 reads SGDLS; CDR2 reads YYNGEE. The CDR3 extends over 15 amino acids. The CDR3 loop reads CASSVEGWGEETQYF. The CDR3, as DNA: TGTGCCAGCAGCGTAGAGGGTTGGGGGGAAGAGACCCAGTACTTC. Full variable domain (outside the CDR3, taken from reference TRBV9 and TRBJ2-5): DSGVTQTPKHLITATGQRVTLRCSPRSGDLSVYWYQQSLDQGLQFLIQYYNGEERAKGNILERFSAQQFPDLHSELNLSSLELGDSALYFCASSVEGWGEETQYFGPGTRLLVL.

There are a few counts of this clone. V usage is TRBV6-5 and J usage is TRBJ2-7; TRBD2 matches at 10 bases. Trimming removed 5 bases from V and 4 bases from J; junction bases left unmatched: 8. The germline V gene encodes CDR1 MNHEY and CDR2 SVGAGI. CDR3 size: 15 residues. The CDR3 nucleotides are TGTGCCAGCAGTCAGCGGGAGGGTTCTGGATACGAGCAGTACTTC. It is translated as CASSQREGSGYEQYF.

The V call is TRBV11-2, the J call TRBJ2-5; TRBD2 matches 11 bases. The CDR3 consists of 15 residues. Germline trimming cut 3 bases from V and 9 bases from J; bases unmatched to any gene: 9. The V gene's germline CDR1 is SGHAT and CDR2 FQNNGV. This CDR3 is CASSFSGRADRSQYF. In DNA, the CDR3 is TGTGCCAGCAGCTTTAGCGGGAGGGCCGATCGCTCCCAGTACTTC. Full variable domain (missing parts from reference TRBV11-2 and TRBJ2-5): EAGVAQSPRYKIIEKRQSVAFWCNPISGHATLYWYQQILGQGPKLLIQFQNNGVVDDSQLPKDRFSAERLKGVDSTLKIQPAKLEDSAVYLCASSFSGRADRSQYFGPGTRLLVL.

A single count supports this clone. This chain uses TRBV30 with TRBJ1-4; maybe TRBD1 (5 bases). The CDR3 loop spans 14 amino acids. Germline CDR1 reads GTSNPN; CDR2 reads SVGIG (reference sequence). V lost 0 bases, J lost 5 bases, and 10 bases lay in between. The CDR3 spells CAWSVVGLNEKLFF. As DNA, the CDR3 is TGTGCCTGGAGTGTAGTGGGGCTAAATGAAAAACTGTTTTTT.

V gene TRBV6-5 combines with J gene TRBJ1-4; TRBD1 aligns across 7 bases. The germline CDR1 and CDR2 sequences are MNHEY and SVGAGI. The CDR3 extends over 15 amino acids. The trim removed 4 bases at V and 9 bases at J, leaving 11 bases unmatched. CDR3 amino acids: CASSFTADRVQKLFF. Here the CDR3 DNA reads TGTGCCAGCAGTTTCACCGCTGACAGGGTTCAAAAACTGTTTTTT.